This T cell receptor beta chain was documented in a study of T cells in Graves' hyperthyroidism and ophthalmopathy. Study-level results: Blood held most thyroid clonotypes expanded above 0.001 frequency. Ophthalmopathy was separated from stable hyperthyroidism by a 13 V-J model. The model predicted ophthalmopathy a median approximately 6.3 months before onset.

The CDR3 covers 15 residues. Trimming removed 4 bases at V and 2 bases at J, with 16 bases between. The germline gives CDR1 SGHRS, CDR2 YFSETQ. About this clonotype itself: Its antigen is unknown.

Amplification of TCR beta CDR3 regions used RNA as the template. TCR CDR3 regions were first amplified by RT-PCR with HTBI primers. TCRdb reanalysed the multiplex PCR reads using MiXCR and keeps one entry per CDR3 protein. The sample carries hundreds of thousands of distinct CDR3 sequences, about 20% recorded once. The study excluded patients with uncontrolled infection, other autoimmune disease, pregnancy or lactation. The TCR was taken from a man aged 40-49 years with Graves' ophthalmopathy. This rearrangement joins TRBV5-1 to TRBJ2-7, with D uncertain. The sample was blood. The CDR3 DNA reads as TGCGCCAGCAGCCCCTCGACGGATTACCCCTACGAGCAGTACTTC. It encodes CASSPSTDYPYEQYF.